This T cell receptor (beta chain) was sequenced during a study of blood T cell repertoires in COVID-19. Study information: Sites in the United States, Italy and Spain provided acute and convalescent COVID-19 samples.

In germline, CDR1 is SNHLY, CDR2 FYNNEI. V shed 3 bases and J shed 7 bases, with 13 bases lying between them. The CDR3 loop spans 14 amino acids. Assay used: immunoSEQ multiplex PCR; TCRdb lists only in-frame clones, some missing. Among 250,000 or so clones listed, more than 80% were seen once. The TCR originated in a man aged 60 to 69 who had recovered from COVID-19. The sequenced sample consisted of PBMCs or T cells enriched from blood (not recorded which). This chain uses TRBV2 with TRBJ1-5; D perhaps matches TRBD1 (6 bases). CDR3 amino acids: CASSEDSRVQPQHF. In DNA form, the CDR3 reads TGTGCCAGCAGTGAGGACAGTCGGGTACAGCCCCAGCATTTT.